Here is one T cell receptor beta chain with its context. Its antigen remains unidentified. V lost 0 bases and J 2 bases, leaving 9 bases between the germline ends. Germline-derived CDR1 and CDR2 are SGDLS and YYNGEE. This CDR3 is 15 amino acids long. These data originate in a study of cytomegalovirus exposure and HLA in healthy donors. Looking at the study overall: An early data release held around 80 million unique TCRs from HLA-typed donors.

Study-level points and caveats: Cytomegalovirus-associated status was assigned to about 170 TCR beta chains. Among the sequence variants, a highly shared cluster was likely an artifact of sequencing. TRBV6-2, TRBV6-3 and other indistinguishable V segments were excluded.

The PCR made use of 60 Vbeta and 13 Jbeta primers. Here immunoSEQ multiplex PCR was the method, and the copy in TCRdb shows in-frame clones only, minus some. The sample records 110,000 to 150,000 clones, approximately 70% being singletons. The sample comprised PBMCs. J is TRBJ1-5 and V is TRBV9; D is undetermined. This clonotype was obtained from a woman in her fifties or sixties in good health and CMV-seropositive. The CDR3 sequence: CASSVAPSGNQPQHF. CDR3 coding DNA: TGTGCCAGCAGCGTAGCTCCTAGCGGCAATCAGCCCCAGCATTTT.